The source of this T cell receptor beta chain is a study of early T cells in non-severe SARS-CoV-2 infection. TCRdb processed the 5' RACE reads anew with MiXCR; each CDR3 protein has one entry. The sample includes approximately 84,000 distinct CDR3 sequences, approximately 13% of them seen just once. V shed 7 bases, J shed 15 bases, and the junction held 12 bases outside the gene matches. Germline values: CDR1 SQVTM, CDR2 ANQGSEA. This CDR3 is 11 amino acids long. Source material: whole blood. This chain uses TRBV29-1 with TRBJ1-3; the match to TRBD1 covers 7 bases. The clonotype comes from an adult who was a healthcare worker with PCR-confirmed SARS-CoV-2 infection or an uninfected control (not recorded which). Written as DNA, the CDR3 is TGCAGCGCCCAGGGGGGCGGTTTGAAATATTTT. Residues: CSAQGGGLKYF.